This T cell receptor (beta chain) was recovered during a study of T cells after yellow fever vaccination. This CDR3 spans 17 amino acids. CDR1 SGHVS and CDR2 FQNEAQ come from the germline V gene. The ends were cut back, 5 bases at V and 3 bases at J, with 23 bases in the middle. This clonotype was recorded a few times. The antigen is not known. Template switching by 5'RACE produced TCR cDNA, adding a universal primer site and UMIs. TCRdb re-derived calls from the 5' RACE reads in MiXCR, one entry per CDR3 protein. The sample lists 100,000 to 150,000 distinct CDR3 sequences, 13% to 15% occurring once. Study-level results: Clones that expanded after primary vaccination mostly reappeared after the booster (approximately 96% CD4, around 87% CD8).

This sample comprised CD8+ T cells sorted from PBMCs, obtained 5 days after the yellow fever booster vaccination. The chain couples TRBV7-8 to TRBJ2-7, with D hard to call. This receptor was identified in a man aged 18 to 30 who received the YFV17D yellow fever vaccine. The CDR3 DNA sequence: TGTGCCAGCAGCCCCTCGGTTACGGGTTCGTCAATCTACGAGCAGTACTTC. Amino acids: CASSPSVTGSSIYEQYF.